This T cell receptor (beta chain) was profiled in a study of CD8 T cells in Susac syndrome. The CDR3 consists of 14 residues. Germline values: CDR1 GTSNPN, CDR2 SVGIG (reference sequence). V lost 2 bases, J lost 3 bases, and 11 bases lay in between. CD8+ and CD4+ T cells circulating in blood were sequenced for TCR beta. RNA in amounts of roughly 0.5 to 1 ug was reverse transcribed with random hexamers. In TCRdb, the immunoSEQ multiplex PCR reads were re-called with MiXCR into one record per CDR3 protein. Here the sample spans more than 85,000 distinct CDR3 sequences, roughly 95% being singletons. The sequencing input was CD4+ T cells from PBMCs. The chain links TRBV30 to TRBJ1-5; maybe TRBD1 (6 bases). The receptor comes from a human donor in good health. The CDR3 sequence is CAWSQGQYNQPQHF. The CDR3 DNA reads as TGTGCCTGGAGTCAAGGACAGTACAATCAGCCCCAGCATTTT.